This TCR beta chain is from a study of T cells after yellow fever vaccination. In this sample, this clonotype turned up many times. Conversion of TCR transcripts into cDNA relied on 5'RACE template switching, which added a universal primer site and UMIs. A single record per CDR3 protein comes from TCRdb applying MiXCR to the 5' RACE reads. The sample holds more than 300,000 distinct CDR3 sequences, about 4.5% seen once. Sequenced here: PBMCs, sampled 15 days after the yellow fever booster vaccination. The TCR was taken from a man aged 18 to 30 who received the YFV17D yellow fever vaccine.

The CDR3 spells CASSYRQTAGVEQYF. CDR3 bases: TGTGCCAGCAGTTACCGGCAGACAGCCGGTGTCGAGCAGTACTTC. The gene calls are TRBV6-5 and TRBJ2-7; D might be TRBD1 (5 bases). There are 15 residues in the CDR3. The germline V gene encodes CDR1 MNHEY and CDR2 SVGAGI. V was trimmed by 2 bases and J by 6 bases, leaving 17 bases between them.